This T cell receptor (beta chain) was sequenced in a study of cytomegalovirus exposure and HLA in healthy donors. About the study: There were some 410 genotyped donors. Of these, 81% fell in the genetic ancestry cluster associated with self-reported Caucasian donors. Overall study results and limits: Cytomegalovirus association was assigned to approximately 180 TCR beta chains. Cytomegalovirus status, reportedly, was diagnosed with high specificity and sensitivity by the classifier. Later analysis suggested most CMV-associated TCR beta chains were HLA-restricted.

This clone was detected once. Its matching antigen is unknown. This CDR3 has 16 residues. V lost 4 bases, J lost 1 base, and 11 bases lay in between. The germline gives CDR1 MGHRA, CDR2 YSYEKL. Primers included in the PCR were 60 Vbeta and 13 Jbeta primers. Only in-frame clones appear in the TCRdb table, and some are missing; sequencing was by immunoSEQ multiplex PCR. The sample includes 100,000 to 150,000 clones, under 90% of them seen just once. The receptor's source is a middle-aged woman in good health and CMV-seronegative. The specimen sequenced was PBMCs. The chain combines TRBV4-1 with TRBJ1-6, with D uncertain. CDR3 sequence: CASSPHSGSYNSPLHF. The CDR3 nucleotides are TGCGCCAGCAGCCCCCACTCGGGTTCCTATAATTCACCCCTCCACTTT.